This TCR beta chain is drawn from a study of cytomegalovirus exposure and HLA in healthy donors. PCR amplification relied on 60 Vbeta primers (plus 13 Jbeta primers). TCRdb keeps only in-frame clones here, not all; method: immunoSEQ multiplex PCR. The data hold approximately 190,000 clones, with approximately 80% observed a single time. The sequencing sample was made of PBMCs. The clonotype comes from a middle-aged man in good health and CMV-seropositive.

This CDR3 reads CASSVAGFGEQYF. The CDR3 nucleotides read TGTGCCAGCAGCGTGGCGGGGTTTGGGGAGCAGTACTTC. This rearrangement joins TRBV9 to TRBJ2-7, with D perhaps matching TRBD2 (6 bases). CDR3 length: 13 amino acids. Trimming shortened V by 2 bases and J by 7 bases, and 13 bases separated the two germline ends. Germline lookup yields CDR1 SGDLS and CDR2 YYNGEE.